A single sample gave rise to the 8 T cell receptor beta chains below, sequenced in a study of T cell changes during pregnancy in multiple sclerosis (dated by TCRdb to between 2019 and 2020). To prepare the library, the immunoSEQ multiplex PCR assay was applied. TCRdb carries this immuneACCESS record with in-frame sequences only. Its versions omit some clonotypes, under half of them owing to an unresolved V gene in the studies checked, with the rest unexplained. The sample data list some 37,000 clones, and 88% of these were observed just once. The ten largest make up 0.9% to 1.5% of the sample. Here the sequenced sample was CD4+ T cells from peripheral blood mononuclear cells, taken before pregnancy. The source of these receptors is a female donor with multiple sclerosis, enrolled in a pregnancy study.

The chain couples TRBV6-1 to TRBJ1-2; 9 nucleotides line up with TRBD1. Germline V gene sequence: CDR1 MNHNS, CDR2 SASEGT. Germline trimming cut 3 bases from V and 4 bases from J; bases unmatched to any gene: 6. The CDR3 consists of 15 residues. The CDR3 here is CASSDRDRVPYGYTF. The CDR3 bases are TGTGCCAGCAGTGATAGGGACAGGGTGCCCTATGGCTACACCTTC.

V and J are TRBV10-3 and TRBJ2-5; 14 nucleotides line up with TRBD2. This CDR3 is built from 16 residues. Germline-derived CDR1 and CDR2 are ENHRY and SYGVKD. With 10 bases clipped from V and 5 bases from J, the junction kept 12 bases outside the gene matches. The CDR3 region has the DNA TGTGCCAGCAAACCCCTGGGACTAGCGGGAGACGAGACCCAGTACTTC. It is translated as CASKPLGLAGDETQYF.

This clone came up a few times. V is TRBV5-1 and J is TRBJ2-7; D gene unclear. Trimming shortened V by 0 bases and J by 3 bases, and 7 bases separated the two germline ends. Germline lookup yields CDR1 SGHRS and CDR2 YFSETQ. The CDR3 extends over 13 amino acids. CDR3 coding DNA: TGCGCCAGCAGCTTGGGACGGAGCTACGAGCAGTACTTC. Its translation: CASSLGRSYEQYF.

This clone appeared a single time. This sequence joins TRBV27 and TRBJ2-7; the match to TRBD2 covers 7 bases. CDR3 length equals 15 residues. The germline V gene encodes CDR1 MNHEY and CDR2 SMNVEV (reference sequence). V lost 7 bases and J lost 1; bases outside the gene matches: 10. The CDR3 DNA sequence: TGTGCCAGCACCAAAGGAGCTAGCGGTTCCTACGAGCAGTACTTC. Translating it yields CASTKGASGSYEQYF.

The V and J genes are TRBV30 and TRBJ1-1; D is possibly TRBD1 (6 bases). The CDR3 spans 11 residues. Germline CDR1 is GTSNPN and CDR2 is SVGIG (reference sequence). Trimming shortened V by 5 bases and J by 5 bases, and 9 bases separated the two germline ends. CDR3 nucleotide sequence: TGTGCCTGGGAAAGGGGGACTGAAGCTTTCTTT. Protein product: CAWERGTEAFF.

This sequence joins TRBV7-9 and TRBJ2-1; 7 nucleotides align to TRBD1. This CDR3 spans 13 amino acids. Germline CDR1 is SEHNR and CDR2 is FQNEAQ (reference sequence). Trimming removed 5 bases from V and 10 bases from J; junction bases left unmatched: 8. CDR3 nucleotide sequence: TGTGCCAGCAGCCGATCACAGGGGAACGAGCAGTTCTTC. Amino acids: CASSRSQGNEQFF.

V and J are TRBV5-1 and TRBJ2-7; D possibly corresponds to TRBD1 (6 bases). Trimming removed 3 bases from V and 7 bases from J, with 23 bases in between. This CDR3 comprises 16 residues. The germline gives CDR1 SGHRS, CDR2 YFSETQ. The DNA of the CDR3 is TGCGCCAGCAGCTGGGGCCTTGTGGGGGCATTGGGGGAGCAGTACTTC. Translating it yields CASSWGLVGALGEQYF.

The V call is TRBV28, the J call TRBJ2-7; weak D call: TRBD2 (5 bases). Germline-derived CDR1 and CDR2 are MDHEN and SYDVKM. The CDR3 is 14 residues long. Trimming left V 5 bases short and J 3 bases short, with 14 bases between. The CDR3 DNA follows: TGTGCCAGCAGTCCCGGAGGTTTAGGCTACGAGCAGTACTTC. Protein: CASSPGGLGYEQYF.